These 22 T cell receptor beta chains originate from one sample sequenced in a study of cytomegalovirus exposure and HLA in healthy donors (dated by TCRdb to about 2017). The method was the immunoSEQ multiplex PCR assay. The clones in this table, taken by TCRdb from immuneACCESS, are in-frame only. Not every clone is retained; where verified, under half of the shortfall comes from an unresolved V gene, and the cause of the rest is unknown. For this sample there are about 68,000 clones; 96% appear just once. In total, the top ten clones hold more than 2% of the sample. The sequenced sample consisted of PBMCs. These receptors all come from a man between 18 and 35 years old in good health and CMV-seronegative.

The rearrangement links TRBV28 to TRBJ1-3; maybe TRBD1 (5 bases). Germline V CDR1 and CDR2: MDHEN, SYDVKM. There are 13 residues in the CDR3. The V and J ends lost 8 bases and 4 bases respectively, with 12 bases between them. CDR3 protein: CASLREIGNTIYF. The CDR3 bases are TGTGCCAGCCTCAGGGAAATAGGAAACACCATATATTTT.

The rearrangement joins TRBV9 to TRBJ1-3; possibly TRBD1 for D (5 bases). Trimming took 1 base from V and 2 from J, leaving 10 bases between them. Germline V gene lookup returns CDR1 SGDLS and CDR2 YYNGEE. The CDR3 spans 15 residues. The CDR3 region is CASSVIPGTGNTIYF. The CDR3 DNA is TGTGCCAGCAGCGTAATTCCAGGGACTGGAAACACCATATATTTT.

This chain links TRBV5-5 with TRBJ1-1; 9 bases fit TRBD1. The V and J ends lost 4 bases and 8 bases, in that order; junction bases with no gene match: 9. The V gene's germline CDR1 is SGHKS and CDR2 YYEKEE (reference sequence). This CDR3 contains 14 residues. The chain's CDR3 is CASSPPSGTGEAFF. The CDR3 coding sequence is TGTGCCAGCAGCCCTCCTTCCGGGACAGGGGAAGCTTTCTTT.

This clone has only one observation. The V call is TRBV11-2, the J call TRBJ2-7, with a tentative D call TRBD1 (6 bases). The germline V gene encodes CDR1 SGHAT and CDR2 FQNNGV. This CDR3 is built from 14 residues. Between the trimmed V and J ends, which lost 3 bases and 0 bases, there was a span of 9 bases. This CDR3 is CASSLTGRSYEQYF. The CDR3 bases are TGTGCCAGCAGCTTGACAGGCCGCTCCTACGAGCAGTACTTC.

This CDR3 is CASSLDYRDGNTEAFF. DNA of the CDR3: TGTGCCAGCAGCTTAGATTATCGGGATGGGAACACTGAAGCTTTCTTT. The V call is TRBV11-3, the J call TRBJ1-1; D remains unclear. V lost 0 bases to trimming and J lost 1 base, with 12 bases between them. This CDR3 comprises 16 residues. Germline lookup yields CDR1 SGHNT and CDR2 YENEEA.

V and J are TRBV30 and TRBJ1-1; D is possibly TRBD1 (5 bases). This CDR3 contains 13 residues. Deletions cut 3 bases from V and 1 base from J, with 9 bases between. The germline V gene has CDR1 GTSNPN and CDR2 SVGIG (reference sequence). The CDR3: CAWSSQGNTEAFF. The CDR3 DNA is TGTGCCTGGAGCTCTCAGGGGAACACTGAAGCTTTCTTT.

The rearrangement uses TRBV27 and TRBJ2-7; TRBD1 matches 10 bases. The germline CDR1 and CDR2 sequences are MNHEY and SMNVEV (reference sequence). CDR3 length: 16 amino acids. The V gene end was trimmed by 5 bases and the J gene end by 5 bases; junction bases not matched to a gene: 12. The CDR3 nucleotides are TGTGCCAGCAGTCTCAACCGGACAGGGGGTTTCAACGAGCAGTACTTC. Translation: CASSLNRTGGFNEQYF.

The V call is TRBV11-2, the J call TRBJ2-1; D perhaps matches TRBD1 (6 bases). V was cut by 5 bases and J by 0 bases, with 11 bases left in between. Germline V lookup: CDR1 SGHAT, CDR2 FQNNGV. This CDR3 region has 15 residues. CDR3 nucleotide sequence: TGTGCCAGCAGCCAGACAGGAGACTCCTACAATGAGCAGTTCTTC. Protein sequence: CASSQTGDSYNEQFF.

The chain is built from TRBV2 and TRBJ1-2, with 11 bases identical to TRBD1. Germline-derived CDR1 and CDR2 are SNHLY and FYNNEI. The V gene end was trimmed by 4 bases and the J gene end by 6 bases; junction bases not matched to a gene: 4. The length of the CDR3 is 14 residues. CDR3 in amino acids: CASSVGQGAHGYTF. The CDR3 DNA sequence: TGTGCCAGCAGTGTCGGACAGGGGGCCCATGGCTACACCTTC.

This chain connects TRBV2 to TRBJ2-7; 8 positions agree with TRBD1. The germline gives CDR1 SNHLY, CDR2 FYNNEI. Germline trimming cut 4 bases from V and 7 bases from J; bases unmatched to any gene: 6. The CDR3 is made up of 13 amino acids. The CDR3 DNA reads TGTGCCAGCAGTGCCTCAGGGGGCTGGGAGCAGTACTTC. Translated: CASSASGGWEQYF.

The V and J genes are TRBV7-9 and TRBJ2-7; no definite D call. Trimming pared 0 bases from V and 4 bases from J, leaving 13 bases between. The germline V gene has CDR1 SEHNR and CDR2 FQNEAQ (reference sequence). This CDR3 spans 15 amino acids. In DNA, the CDR3 is TGTGCCAGCAGCTTAGCCCCCCTGACTGAATACGAGCAGTACTTC. Its translation is CASSLAPLTEYEQYF.

The V and J genes are TRBV2 and TRBJ2-1; the match to TRBD1 covers 8 bases. The CDR3 is 15 amino acids. Trimming took 5 bases from V and 4 from J; bases not matched to a gene: 7. The germline V gene has CDR1 SNHLY and CDR2 FYNNEI. The CDR3 protein is CASSLGTGDYNEQFF. The CDR3 coding sequence is TGTGCCAGCAGTCTCGGGACAGGAGATTACAATGAGCAGTTCTTC.

J is TRBJ1-2 and V is TRBV7-9; TRBD1 might be the D (6 bases). The V gene lost 1 base and the J gene lost 4 bases, with 13 bases spanning the gap. The CDR3 loop spans 15 amino acids. Germline lookup yields CDR1 SEHNR and CDR2 FQNEAQ (reference sequence). The CDR3 sequence is CASSLERTGLYGYTF. The CDR3, as DNA: TGTGCCAGCAGCTTAGAGAGAACAGGGCTCTATGGCTACACCTTC. Drawing the rest from reference TRBV7-9 and TRBJ1-2, the complete variable domain is DTGVSQNPRHKITKRGQNVTFRCDPISEHNRLYWYRQTLGQGPEFLTYFQNEAQLEKSRLLSDRFSAERPKGSFSTLEIQRTEQGDSAMYLCASSLERTGLYGYTFGSGTRLTVV.

This chain connects TRBV10-2 to TRBJ1-4; possibly TRBD1 for D (6 bases). The germline V gene encodes CDR1 WSHSY and CDR2 SAAADI. The CDR3 consists of 13 residues. V lost 5 bases and J 8 bases, leaving 12 bases between the germline ends. The CDR3 sequence: CASSNREREKLFF. Written as DNA, the CDR3 is TGCGCCAGCAGTAACAGGGAGCGGGAAAAACTGTTTTTT.

The chain has TRBV13 and TRBJ1-2; 12 positions match TRBD1. Trimming removed 5 bases from V and 5 bases from J; junction bases left unmatched: 12. The CDR3 is 17 residues long. Germline CDR1 PRHDT, CDR2 FYEKMQ (reference sequence). CDR3 region: CASSPSPGQGAYYGYTF. The CDR3 nucleotides are TGTGCCAGCAGCCCGAGCCCGGGACAGGGGGCCTATTATGGCTACACCTTC. Full variable domain (missing parts from reference TRBV13 and TRBJ1-2): AAGVIQSPRHLIKEKRETATLKCYPIPRHDTVYWYQQGPGQDPQFLISFYEKMQSDKGSIPDRFSAQQFSDYHSELNMSSLELGDSALYFCASSPSPGQGAYYGYTFGSGTRLTVV.

The rearrangement joins TRBV6-5 to TRBJ1-2, with D uncertain. CDR1 is MNHEY, CDR2 SVGAGI, per germline. The CDR3 consists of 12 residues. V gave up 5 bases and J gave up 5 bases, with 9 bases separating them. Here the CDR3 reads CASSTPGYGYTF. The CDR3 bases are TGTGCCAGCAGTACCCCGGGGTATGGCTACACCTTC.

This clone was seen just once. The chain joins TRBV5-4 to TRBJ1-2; tentative D call: TRBD1 (6 bases). V lost 1 base, J lost 8 bases, and 9 bases lay in between. The germline V gene encodes CDR1 SGHNT and CDR2 YYREEE (reference sequence). This CDR3 region has 12 residues. CDR3 sequence (DNA): TGTGCCAGCAGCTTGACAGGGAAAGGCTACACCTTC. Its translation: CASSLTGKGYTF.

Only a few counts were recorded for this clone. The CDR3 DNA sequence: TGTGCCAGCAGTTACAGACAGGATCGGTCGGGCACTGAAGCTTTCTTT. Translation gives CASSYRQDRSGTEAFF. The chain is built from TRBV6-6 and TRBJ1-1; D might be TRBD1 (6 bases). The CDR3 runs to 16 residues. The V end was cut by 2 bases, the J end by 4 bases, with 17 bases between. The germline gives CDR1 MNHNY, CDR2 SVGAGI (reference sequence).

The chain combines TRBV5-4 with TRBJ2-2, with D possibly TRBD2 on 10 matching bases. Trimming removed 4 bases at V and 7 bases at J, with 29 bases between. This CDR3 is 19 amino acids long. CDR1 is SGHNT, CDR2 YYREEE, per germline (reference sequence). The DNA of the CDR3 is TGTGCCAGCAGCCTCCGGGACAGGGAGGGGACTAGCGCTGGCGGGGAGCTGTTTTTT. This encodes CASSLRDREGTSAGGELFF.

The chain has TRBV6-6 and TRBJ1-5; D is unresolved. Trimming removed 8 bases at V and 3 bases at J, with 11 bases between. Germline V gives CDR1 MNHNY, CDR2 SVGAGI (reference sequence). This CDR3 spans 13 amino acids. As DNA, the CDR3 is TGTGCCAGCCAAACACTAAACAATCAGCCCCAGCATTTT. This codes for CASQTLNNQPQHF.

This chain connects TRBV18 to TRBJ1-1, with 9 bases matching TRBD1. This CDR3 comprises 13 residues. Germline V gene data show CDR1 as KGHSH and CDR2 as LQKENI. The V and J ends lost 3 bases and 4 bases, in that order; junction bases with no gene match: 0. The chain's CDR3 is CASSPTGGTEAFF. The CDR3 coding sequence is TGTGCCAGCTCACCGACAGGGGGCACTGAAGCTTTCTTT.

This chain joins TRBV9 and TRBJ1-1; the D gene is possibly TRBD1 (6 bases). CDR1 is SGDLS and CDR2 is YYNGEE in the germline V gene. The length of the CDR3 is 16 residues. The V and J ends lost 0 bases and 1 base respectively, with 13 bases between them. This CDR3 reads CASSVVWDTTNTEAFF. The CDR3 nucleotides read TGTGCCAGCAGCGTAGTATGGGACACGACGAACACTGAAGCTTTCTTT.